These 19 T cell receptor beta chains share one sample of origin, sequenced in a study of blood T cell repertoires in COVID-19. Clones were read by immunoSEQ multiplex PCR, and TCRdb kept only the in-frame ones, dropping some. This sample carries 140,000 to 150,000 clones, roughly 88% of them seen once, and the ten largest clones take approximately 1.3%. The sample was PBMCs or T cells enriched from blood (not recorded which). These receptors originate from a woman in her twenties or thirties with acute COVID-19.

The chain joins TRBV27 to TRBJ2-5, with D perhaps TRBD2 (5 bases). Per the germline V gene, CDR1 is MNHEY and CDR2 is SMNVEV (reference sequence). Trimming pared 3 bases from V and 0 bases from J, leaving 11 bases between. The CDR3 is 15 residues long. CDR3: CASSFYSTNQETQYF. CDR3 bases: TGTGCCAGCAGTTTCTACTCGACTAACCAAGAGACCCAGTACTTC.

The J gene is TRBJ1-2, the V gene TRBV7-2, with 8 bases matching TRBD1. Germline V gene data show CDR1 as SGHTA and CDR2 as FQGNSA. The trim removed 1 base at V and 5 bases at J, leaving 0 bases unmatched. The CDR3 covers 13 residues. The CDR3 loop reads CASSLGTGYGYTF. In DNA form, the CDR3 reads TGTGCCAGCAGCTTAGGGACAGGGTATGGCTACACCTTC.

This chain's CDR3 is CATSDWDRPYEQYF. CDR3 DNA: TGTGCCACCAGTGATTGGGACAGACCCTACGAGCAGTACTTC. The V call is TRBV24-1, the J call TRBJ2-7, with TRBD1 matching over 7 bases. The junction had 2 bases not matched to a gene; V was cut back by 2 bases and J by 2 bases. The CDR3 runs to 14 residues. Per the germline V gene, CDR1 is KGHDR and CDR2 is SFDVKD.

About this clone itself: One end of the junction does not line up with germline, which may come from a read error. The identical CDR3 is also encoded by other nucleotide sequences in the sample. The V call is TRBV6-2 or TRBV6-3, the J call TRBJ2-3; 9 bases fit TRBD1. This CDR3 spans 15 amino acids. CDR1 and CDR2 (germline): MNHEY, SVGEGT. CDR3 in amino acids: CASSPGQGVTDTQYF. The CDR3 bases are TGTGCCAGCAGTCCGGGACAGGGCGTCACAGATACACAGTATTTT.

The V call is TRBV5-1, the J call TRBJ1-1, with TRBD1 matching 7 bases. The CDR3 length is 14 residues. V shed 4 bases, J shed 6 bases, and the junction held 9 bases outside the gene matches. The V gene's germline CDR1 is SGHRS and CDR2 YFSETQ. The CDR3 loop is CASSPGGGWSEAFF. Here the CDR3 DNA reads TGCGCCAGCAGCCCGGGAGGGGGCTGGTCTGAAGCTTTCTTT.

The V and J genes are TRBV2 and TRBJ2-1; TRBD1 matches 7 bases. The ends lost 0 bases at V and 3 bases at J; junction bases unmatched: 8. This CDR3 contains 17 residues. Germline CDR1 is SNHLY and CDR2 is FYNNEI. The chain's CDR3 is CASSEALPWTGYNEQFF. The CDR3, as DNA: TGTGCCAGCAGTGAAGCGCTTCCTTGGACAGGCTACAATGAGCAGTTCTTC.

The rearrangement joins TRBV28 to TRBJ2-3; D gene ambiguous. Germline V gene sequence: CDR1 MDHEN, CDR2 SYDVKM. The CDR3 extends over 15 amino acids. Trimming left V 2 bases short and J 7 bases short, with 16 bases between. This CDR3 reads CASSLSGQVVNTQYF. The CDR3 DNA reads TGTGCCAGCAGTTTAAGTGGGCAGGTTGTGAATACGCAGTATTTT.

The chain employs TRBV10-3 and TRBJ2-3, with D unresolved. Trimming took off 3 bases at V and 1 base at J, with 8 bases between the two ends. The CDR3 has 14 residues. Germline CDR1 reads ENHRY; CDR2 reads SYGVKD. The CDR3: CAISDPGGTDTQYF. The CDR3 nucleotides are TGTGCCATCAGTGACCCTGGAGGCACAGATACGCAGTATTTT.

V and J are TRBV29-1 and TRBJ2-1; 10 positions match TRBD2. The V segment lost 4 bases and the J segment 5 bases; nucleotides outside the gene matches: 14. The CDR3 extends over 17 amino acids. The germline V gene has CDR1 SQVTM and CDR2 ANQGSEA. The CDR3 DNA is TGCAGCGTTGGATATCCCGCGGGGCTAGCGGGAGACAATGAGCAGTTCTTC. Residues: CSVGYPAGLAGDNEQFF.

V is TRBV3-1 (or the pseudogene TRBV3-2) and J is TRBJ2-7; D perhaps matches TRBD1 (6 bases). In germline, CDR1 is LGHDT, CDR2 YNNKEL (reference sequence). Trimming cost V 1 base and J 7 bases, with 11 bases left between them. This CDR3 spans 13 amino acids. CDR3 residues: CASSQVFTGEQYF. The CDR3 coding sequence is TGTGCCAGCAGCCAAGTCTTCACAGGGGAGCAGTACTTC.

The J gene is TRBJ1-5, the V gene TRBV9; TRBD1 agrees at 10 bases. Germline V lookup: CDR1 SGDLS, CDR2 YYNGEE. J lost 9 bases, V lost 2 bases, and 5 bases had no gene match. The CDR3 sequence is 14 residues long. This chain's CDR3 is CASSVGTGDSPQHF. Written as DNA, the CDR3 is TGTGCCAGCAGCGTGGGGACAGGGGATTCGCCCCAGCATTTT. Filled out from reference TRBV9 and TRBJ1-5, the complete variable domain reads DSGVTQTPKHLITATGQRVTLRCSPRSGDLSVYWYQQSLDQGLQFLIQYYNGEERAKGNILERFSAQQFPDLHSELNLSSLELGDSALYFCASSVGTGDSPQHFGDGTRLSIL.

V gene TRBV9 combines with J gene TRBJ2-1; possibly TRBD2 for D (6 bases). Trimming shortened V by 0 bases and J by 8 bases, and 15 bases separated the two germline ends. The germline V gene encodes CDR1 SGDLS and CDR2 YYNGEE. The CDR3 spans 15 residues. Written as DNA, the CDR3 is TGTGCCAGCAGCGTAGAGTCGGGTTGGAGGGATGAGCAGTTCTTC. It is translated as CASSVESGWRDEQFF.

The genes are TRBV4-3 and TRBJ2-2, with D perhaps TRBD1 (6 bases). CDR3 length equals 16 residues. Germline values: CDR1 LGHNA, CDR2 YSLEER. Trimming took off 1 base at V and 3 bases at J, with 12 bases between the two ends. CDR3 sequence (DNA): TGCGCCAGCAGCCAAGTCTCATACAGGGACACCGGGGAGCTGTTTTTT. Translation: CASSQVSYRDTGELFF.

This rearrangement joins TRBV29-1 to TRBJ2-3; 11 nucleotides agree with TRBD1. The germline gives CDR1 SQVTM, CDR2 ANQGSEA. J lost 3 bases, V lost 5 bases, and 10 bases had no gene match. The CDR3 loop spans 16 amino acids. Here the CDR3 reads CSVSGTGGEGTDTQYF. The CDR3 nucleotides are TGCAGCGTTTCCGGGACAGGGGGTGAAGGGACAGATACGCAGTATTTT.

V is TRBV9 and J is TRBJ1-4, with D possibly being TRBD1 (5 bases). Trimming shortened V by 0 bases and J by 5 bases, and 8 bases separated the two germline ends. This CDR3 comprises 14 residues. Germline lookup yields CDR1 SGDLS and CDR2 YYNGEE. CDR3 sequence reads: CASSVDRGNEKLFF. The CDR3 DNA is TGTGCCAGCAGCGTAGATAGGGGCAATGAAAAACTGTTTTTT.

The chain combines TRBV5-8 with TRBJ1-4; no reliable D call. The germline gives CDR1 SGHTS, CDR2 YDEGEE. This CDR3 region has 16 residues. Trimming stripped 2 bases from V and 3 bases from J, with 14 bases between. The CDR3 reads CASSLGGVASNEKLFF. CDR3 sequence (DNA): TGTGCCAGCAGCTTAGGCGGGGTGGCTTCTAATGAAAAACTGTTTTTT.

The chain recombines TRBV24-1 with TRBJ2-2, with 10 bases identical to TRBD1. CDR3 length equals 16 residues. Germline trimming cut 3 bases from V and 2 bases from J; bases unmatched to any gene: 2. The germline CDR1 and CDR2 sequences are KGHDR and SFDVKD. CDR3 DNA: TGTGCCACCAGTGATCCGACAGGGGGCAACACCGGGGAGCTGTTTTTT. It encodes CATSDPTGGNTGELFF.

The chain joins TRBV28 to TRBJ2-7, with 9 bases matching TRBD2. CDR1 is MDHEN, CDR2 SYDVKM, per germline. Losses at the gene ends were 6 bases for V and 0 bases for J; bases not matched to a gene: 6. CDR3 length equals 15 residues. CDR3 loop: CASSLTSGSSYEQYF. The CDR3 DNA reads TGTGCCAGCAGCCTTACTAGCGGGTCCTCCTACGAGCAGTACTTC.

This rearrangement joins TRBV20-1 to TRBJ1-2, with unresolved D. CDR1 is DFQATT, CDR2 SNEGSKA, per germline (reference sequence). The CDR3 length is 11 residues. V lost 6 bases to trimming and J lost 1 base, with 6 bases between them. CDR3 DNA sequence: TGCAGTGCCGTTATTAACTATGGCTACACCTTC. Amino acids: CSAVINYGYTF.